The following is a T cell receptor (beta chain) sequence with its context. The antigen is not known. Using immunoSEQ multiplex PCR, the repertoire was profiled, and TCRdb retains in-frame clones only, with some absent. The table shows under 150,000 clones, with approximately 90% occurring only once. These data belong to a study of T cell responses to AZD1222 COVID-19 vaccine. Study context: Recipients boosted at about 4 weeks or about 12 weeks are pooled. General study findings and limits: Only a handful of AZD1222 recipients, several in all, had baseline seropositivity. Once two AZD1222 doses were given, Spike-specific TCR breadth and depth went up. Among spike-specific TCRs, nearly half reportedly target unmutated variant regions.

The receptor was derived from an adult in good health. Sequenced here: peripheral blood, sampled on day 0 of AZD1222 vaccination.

The CDR3 protein is CASSRSLDQPQHF. The CDR3 DNA reads TGTGCCAGCAGCCGAAGTTTAGATCAGCCCCAGCATTTT. The chain uses TRBV11-2 and TRBJ1-5; D not resolved. Per the germline V gene, CDR1 is SGHAT and CDR2 is FQNNGV. V was pared by 5 bases and J by 5 bases, with 10 bases between. The CDR3 extends over 13 amino acids.